A selection of T cell receptor beta chains follows, all from one sample in a study of T-cell reconstitution after alpha-beta-depleted transplantation in children. TCRdb re-derived calls from the PCR reads in MiXCR, one entry per CDR3 protein. The sample consists of hundreds of thousands of distinct CDR3 sequences, 13% of them appearing once. Specimen: PBMCs, mostly from graft donor cells, collected 360 days after TCRalphabeta/CD19-depleted stem cell transplant. All receptors come from a male patient aged 5 to 17 who had a stem cell transplant for acute myeloid leukemia, so the T cells may come from the graft donor. CDR3s include the opening cysteine and the closing phenylalanine or tryptophan. The order of the fields is J gene, clone size, V gene, D gene, CDR3 DNA, CDR3 protein. The D gene is left open where the match is weak. The size entry is marked missing in some rows and otherwise reads once, few, many or a size class.

J gene: TRBJ2-5
clone size: few
V gene: TRBV18
D gene: .
CDR3 DNA: TGTGCCAGCTCACCGGTAAAAGAGACCCAGTACTTC
CDR3 protein: CASSPVKETQYF

J gene: TRBJ2-1
clone size: .
V gene: TRBV29-1
D gene: .
CDR3 DNA: TGCAGTACAACAGAGGATGCGTACAATGAGCAGTTCTTC
CDR3 protein: CSTTEDAYNEQFF

J gene: TRBJ1-2
clone size: many
V gene: TRBV5-6
D gene: .
CDR3 DNA: TGTGCCAGCAGCGGGAAGTCCCGTGGTGTTGACTATGGCTACACCTTC
CDR3 protein: CASSGKSRGVDYGYTF

J gene: TRBJ2-1
clone size: .
V gene: TRBV12-3/TRBV12-4
D gene: .
CDR3 DNA: TGTGCCAGCAGTTTTCCCGTCGGGGACGGATACAATGAGCAGTTCTTC
CDR3 protein: CASSFPVGDGYNEQFF

J gene: TRBJ2-7
clone size: .
V gene: TRBV7-9
D gene: TRBD2
CDR3 DNA: TGTGCCAGCAGCTTCTCTACGCGGCGGGAGGGCCCGGGTTACGAGCAGTACTTC
CDR3 protein: CASSFSTRREGPGYEQYF

J gene: TRBJ2-7
clone size: few
V gene: TRBV6-2/TRBV6-3
D gene: TRBD2
CDR3 DNA: TGTGCCAGCAGCTACTGGACTAGCGGGAGTGGAGAGCAGTACTTC
CDR3 protein: CASSYWTSGSGEQYF

J gene: TRBJ2-1
clone size: many
V gene: TRBV7-6
D gene: .
CDR3 DNA: TGTGCCAGCAGCTCAGCCAATGAGCAGTTCTTC
CDR3 protein: CASSSANEQFF

J gene: TRBJ2-2
clone size: .
V gene: TRBV20-1
D gene: .
CDR3 DNA: TGCAGTGCTACAACTAGCAGGAACACCGGGGAGCTGTTTTTT
CDR3 protein: CSATTSRNTGELFF

J gene: TRBJ1-1
clone size: .
V gene: TRBV5-1
D gene: TRBD1
CDR3 DNA: TGCGCCAGCAGCTGGGGACAGGGAATGAACACTGAAGCTTTCTTT
CDR3 protein: CASSWGQGMNTEAFF

J gene: TRBJ1-5
clone size: few
V gene: TRBV28
D gene: TRBD1
CDR3 DNA: TGTGCCAGCAGCCTCGGGGGGAGGGGGCTAAATCAGCCCCAGCATTTT
CDR3 protein: CASSLGGRGLNQPQHF

J gene: TRBJ2-3
clone size: .
V gene: TRBV6-2/TRBV6-3
D gene: TRBD2
CDR3 DNA: TGTGCCAGCAGTTACGGGGTTAGTACTAGCGGCACAGATACGCAGTATTTT
CDR3 protein: CASSYGVSTSGTDTQYF